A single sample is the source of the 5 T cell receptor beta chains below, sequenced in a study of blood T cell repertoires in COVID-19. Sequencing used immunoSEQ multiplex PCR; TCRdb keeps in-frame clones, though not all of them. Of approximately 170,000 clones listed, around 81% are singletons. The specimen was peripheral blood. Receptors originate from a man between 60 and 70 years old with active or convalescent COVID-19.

The CDR3 protein is CASSERGQGDGYTF. The DNA of the CDR3 is TGTGCCAGCAGTGAAAGGGGACAGGGGGATGGCTACACCTTC. J is TRBJ1-2 and V is TRBV6-1, with TRBD1 identical over 11 bases. V gave up 2 bases and J gave up 6 bases; unmatched junction bases: 2. Germline V CDR1 and CDR2: MNHNS, SASEGT. The CDR3 covers 14 residues.

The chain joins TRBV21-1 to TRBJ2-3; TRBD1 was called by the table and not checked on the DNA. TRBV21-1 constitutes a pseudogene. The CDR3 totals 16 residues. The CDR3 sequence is CASSTRHAPSTDTQYF. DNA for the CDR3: TGTGCCAGCAGCACCCGACATGCCCCTAGCACAGATACGCAGTATTTT.

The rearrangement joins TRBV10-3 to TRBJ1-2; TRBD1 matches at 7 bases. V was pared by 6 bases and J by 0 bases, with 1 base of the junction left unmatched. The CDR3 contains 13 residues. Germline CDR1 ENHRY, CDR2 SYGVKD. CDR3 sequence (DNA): TGTGCCATCAGGGACAGGACTAACTATGGCTACACCTTC. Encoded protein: CAIRDRTNYGYTF.

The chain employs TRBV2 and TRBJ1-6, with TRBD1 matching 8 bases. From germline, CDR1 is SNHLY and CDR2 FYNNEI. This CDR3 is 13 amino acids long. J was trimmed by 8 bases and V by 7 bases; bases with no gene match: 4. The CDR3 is CASKGQGYSPLHF. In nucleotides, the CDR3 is TGTGCCAGCAAAGGACAGGGATATTCACCCCTCCACTTT.

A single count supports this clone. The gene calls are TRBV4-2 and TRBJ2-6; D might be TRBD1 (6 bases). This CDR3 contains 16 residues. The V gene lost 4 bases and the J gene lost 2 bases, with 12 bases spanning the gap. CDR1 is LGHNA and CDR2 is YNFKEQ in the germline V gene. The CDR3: CASSRPTGTGANVLTF. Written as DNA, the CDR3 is TGTGCCAGCAGCCGGCCTACAGGGACTGGGGCCAACGTCCTGACTTTC.